A selection of T cell receptor beta chains follows, all from one sample in a study of OX40 agonist ivuxolimab in advanced cancers. Profiled with immunoSEQ multiplex PCR; TCRdb holds only in-frame clones, not every one. Here the sample spans 95,000 to 150,000 clones, 92% being singletons. The sample was CD4+ or CD8+ T cells sorted from blood, taken in a trial of the OX40 agonist ivuxolimab. The receptors originated from an adult with an advanced solid tumor such as melanoma, head and neck, liver or kidney cancer. Both conserved end residues are part of each CDR3. Each record gives: D gene, clone size, V gene, J gene, CDR3 DNA, CDR3 protein. D genes are given only for firm matches. Rows give clone size only sometimes, using once, few, many, or a class for an expanded clone.

d_gene: .; abundance: .; v_gene: TRBV11-3; j_gene: TRBJ2-1; CDR3nt: TGTGCCAGCAGCCTCCCTACAGGGCTCGAGCAGTTCTTC; CDR3aa: CASSLPTGLEQFF
d_gene: .; abundance: .; v_gene: TRBV18; j_gene: TRBJ1-1; CDR3nt: TGTGCCAGCTCACCTGGACCGGGTCCGCGAGGTGAAGCTTTCTTT; CDR3aa: CASSPGPGPRGEAFF
d_gene: .; abundance: .; v_gene: TRBV19; j_gene: TRBJ2-2; CDR3nt: TGTGCCAGTAGTCCCCCGGACAGGAACACCGGGGAGCTGTTTTTT; CDR3aa: CASSPPDRNTGELFF
d_gene: TRBD1; abundance: .; v_gene: TRBV9; j_gene: TRBJ2-7; CDR3nt: TGTGCCAGCAGCGGGACAGGGGGTCTTTACGAGCAGTACTTC; CDR3aa: CASSGTGGLYEQYF
d_gene: .; abundance: .; v_gene: TRBV10-3; j_gene: TRBJ1-6; CDR3nt: TGTGCCATCGGGGAGGACTCCTATAATTCACCCCTCCACTTT; CDR3aa: CAIGEDSYNSPLHF
d_gene: .; abundance: .; v_gene: TRBV5-5; j_gene: TRBJ1-4; CDR3nt: TGTGCCAGCAGCTCCGGACAGTATGATAATGAAAAACTGTTTTTT; CDR3aa: CASSSGQYDNEKLFF
d_gene: .; abundance: .; v_gene: TRBV14; j_gene: TRBJ1-5; CDR3nt: TGTGCCAGCAGCCAAGGAGGACAGCCCCAGCATTTT; CDR3aa: CASSQGGQPQHF
d_gene: .; abundance: .; v_gene: TRBV5-1; j_gene: TRBJ1-1; CDR3nt: TGCGCCAGCAGCTTGGAAGGGTCCCTTACTGAAGCTTTCTTT; CDR3aa: CASSLEGSLTEAFF
d_gene: .; abundance: few; v_gene: TRBV5-1; j_gene: TRBJ2-3; CDR3nt: TGCGCCAGCAGCCTCTGGACGGGGGATACGCAGTATTTT; CDR3aa: CASSLWTGDTQYF
d_gene: .; abundance: .; v_gene: TRBV11-3; j_gene: TRBJ2-2; CDR3nt: TGTGCCAGCAGCTCCGGGGGGACATCCAACACCGGGGAGCTGTTTTTT; CDR3aa: CASSSGGTSNTGELFF
d_gene: .; abundance: .; v_gene: TRBV28; j_gene: TRBJ2-1; CDR3nt: TGTGCCAGCAGCCCGCTTATTTCTAATGAGCAGTTCTTC; CDR3aa: CASSPLISNEQFF
d_gene: .; abundance: .; v_gene: TRBV10-3; j_gene: TRBJ2-7; CDR3nt: TGTGCCATCAGTGAGTCGAACGAAAACGAGCAGTACTTC; CDR3aa: CAISESNENEQYF
d_gene: .; abundance: .; v_gene: TRBV11-3; j_gene: TRBJ2-5; CDR3nt: TGTGCCAGCAGCTTCGTGGGAGTGGGTGAGACCCAGTACTTC; CDR3aa: CASSFVGVGETQYF
d_gene: TRBD1; abundance: .; v_gene: TRBV25-1; j_gene: TRBJ2-1; CDR3nt: TGTGCCAGCAGTGATCGACAGGGCTCCTACAATGAGCAGTTCTTC; CDR3aa: CASSDRQGSYNEQFF
d_gene: .; abundance: .; v_gene: TRBV28; j_gene: TRBJ1-5; CDR3nt: TGTGCCAGCATTTCTAAGAGGGGTTATCAGCCCCAGCATTTT; CDR3aa: CASISKRGYQPQHF
d_gene: .; abundance: .; v_gene: TRBV18; j_gene: TRBJ2-1; CDR3nt: TGTGCCAGTAAACGACTAGATGACGAGCAGTTCTTC; CDR3aa: CASKRLDDEQFF
d_gene: TRBD1; abundance: once; v_gene: TRBV19; j_gene: TRBJ1-5; CDR3nt: TGTGCCAGTACCCAAGCCCTCGACAGGGACCTGCGCAATCAGCCCCAGCATTTT; CDR3aa: CASTQALDRDLRNQPQHF
d_gene: .; abundance: .; v_gene: TRBV6-1; j_gene: TRBJ2-1; CDR3nt: TGTGCCAGCTCTCAGCGGGTTAGCTCCTACAATGAGCAGTTCTTC; CDR3aa: CASSQRVSSYNEQFF
d_gene: .; abundance: once; v_gene: TRBV28; j_gene: TRBJ1-5; CDR3nt: TGTGCCAGCAGCCCGTTAGGGGGTTACAATCAGCCCCAGCATTTT; CDR3aa: CASSPLGGYNQPQHF
d_gene: .; abundance: .; v_gene: TRBV5-1; j_gene: TRBJ2-5; CDR3nt: TGCGCCAGCAGTCTCCAAGAGACCCAGTACTTC; CDR3aa: CASSLQETQYF
d_gene: .; abundance: .; v_gene: TRBV27; j_gene: TRBJ2-3; CDR3nt: TGTGCCAGCAGCCGACTACAGGGCTTAGGGGGCACAGATACGCAGTATTTT; CDR3aa: CASSRLQGLGGTDTQYF
d_gene: .; abundance: .; v_gene: TRBV6-1; j_gene: TRBJ1-3; CDR3nt: TGTGCCAGCAGTGCGGGGTTAAGGGCCCGCTCGGGAAACACCATATATTTT; CDR3aa: CASSAGLRARSGNTIYF
d_gene: .; abundance: .; v_gene: TRBV7-3; j_gene: TRBJ1-1; CDR3nt: TGTGCCAGCAGCTTAACTATGGGGCACACTGAAGCTTTCTTT; CDR3aa: CASSLTMGHTEAFF
d_gene: TRBD1; abundance: .; v_gene: TRBV7-9; j_gene: TRBJ2-7; CDR3nt: TGTGCCAGCAGCTTAGTAGTGGGGCTTTCGGACAGGGGCTACGAGCAGTACTTC; CDR3aa: CASSLVVGLSDRGYEQYF
d_gene: .; abundance: .; v_gene: TRBV4-2; j_gene: TRBJ2-5; CDR3nt: TGTGCCAGCAGCCAAGATCTCGCAGAGACCCAGTACTTC; CDR3aa: CASSQDLAETQYF
d_gene: .; abundance: .; v_gene: TRBV28; j_gene: TRBJ1-5; CDR3nt: TGTGCCAGCAGTCCCCCCCAGGGGAGAGGTAGCAATCAGCCCCAGCATTTT; CDR3aa: CASSPPQGRGSNQPQHF
d_gene: .; abundance: .; v_gene: TRBV2; j_gene: TRBJ2-4; CDR3nt: TGTGCCAGCAGCCCCCAGCTAGGAGCCAAAAACATTCAGTACTTC; CDR3aa: CASSPQLGAKNIQYF
d_gene: .; abundance: .; v_gene: TRBV30; j_gene: TRBJ1-2; CDR3nt: TGTGCCTGGAGTCCTGTACAGGGTCTTAACTATGGCTACACCTTC; CDR3aa: CAWSPVQGLNYGYTF
d_gene: .; abundance: .; v_gene: TRBV5-1; j_gene: TRBJ2-5; CDR3nt: TGCGCCAGCAGCCCGGTGGAGGGTAAGGAGACCCAGTACTTC; CDR3aa: CASSPVEGKETQYF
d_gene: .; abundance: .; v_gene: TRBV10-3; j_gene: TRBJ1-2; CDR3nt: TGTGCCATCAGAAGGGAAGGACAACATGGCTACACCTTC; CDR3aa: CAIRREGQHGYTF
d_gene: .; abundance: .; v_gene: TRBV6-1; j_gene: TRBJ1-5; CDR3nt: TGTGCCAGCAGGACCGGACAGTCCCCCAATCGGCCCCAGCATTTT; CDR3aa: CASRTGQSPNRPQHF
d_gene: TRBD1; abundance: .; v_gene: TRBV28; j_gene: TRBJ1-2; CDR3nt: TGTGCCAGCTTAACATCAGGGGGGCATTGGCTTGGCTACACCTTC; CDR3aa: CASLTSGGHWLGYTF
d_gene: TRBD2; abundance: .; v_gene: TRBV5-4; j_gene: TRBJ2-2; CDR3nt: TGTGCCAGCAGCTTGGCCCCGGGAGGAGGGACCGGGGAGCTGTTTTTT; CDR3aa: CASSLAPGGGTGELFF
d_gene: .; abundance: .; v_gene: TRBV5-1; j_gene: TRBJ2-2; CDR3nt: TGCGCCAGCAGCTTGGCCGGGAATCCGAACACCGGGGAGCTGTTTTTT; CDR3aa: CASSLAGNPNTGELFF
d_gene: .; abundance: .; v_gene: TRBV29-1; j_gene: TRBJ2-7; CDR3nt: TGCAGCGTTGAAGCATCGGACGGCCCCCACTACGAGCAGTACTTC; CDR3aa: CSVEASDGPHYEQYF
d_gene: .; abundance: .; v_gene: TRBV7-2; j_gene: TRBJ1-6; CDR3nt: TGTGCCAGCAGCTTAGCCGGGGTTAATTCACCCCTCCACTTT; CDR3aa: CASSLAGVNSPLHF
d_gene: TRBD2; abundance: once; v_gene: TRBV19; j_gene: TRBJ2-3; CDR3nt: TGTGCCAGTAGTCTACTAGCGGGATACACAGATACGCAGTATTTT; CDR3aa: CASSLLAGYTDTQYF
d_gene: TRBD1; abundance: .; v_gene: TRBV4-3; j_gene: TRBJ1-1; CDR3nt: TGCGCCAGCAGCTACCGGGACAGAGCTGAAGCTTTCTTT; CDR3aa: CASSYRDRAEAFF
d_gene: .; abundance: .; v_gene: TRBV19; j_gene: TRBJ2-5; CDR3nt: TGTGCCAGTAGATCGGCGGAGGGAGAGACCCAGTACTTC; CDR3aa: CASRSAEGETQYF
d_gene: TRBD2; abundance: .; v_gene: TRBV27; j_gene: TRBJ2-7; CDR3nt: TGTGCCAGCAGGGTGAGCTCTGGACTAGCGGGTTTTGGGCAGTACTTC; CDR3aa: CASRVSSGLAGFGQYF
d_gene: .; abundance: once; v_gene: TRBV9; j_gene: TRBJ1-5; CDR3nt: TGTGCCAGCAGCGTAGGGGCCTGGCAGCCCCAGCATTTT; CDR3aa: CASSVGAWQPQHF
d_gene: TRBD1; abundance: .; v_gene: TRBV9; j_gene: TRBJ2-3; CDR3nt: TGTGCCAGCAGCGTCACCGACAGGGGGGTTGCGCAGTATTTT; CDR3aa: CASSVTDRGVAQYF
d_gene: TRBD2; abundance: .; v_gene: TRBV6-5; j_gene: TRBJ2-7; CDR3nt: TGTGCCAGCAGTTCCGTAGCGGGAGGGTCCTACGAGCAGTACTTC; CDR3aa: CASSSVAGGSYEQYF
d_gene: .; abundance: once; v_gene: TRBV11-2; j_gene: TRBJ2-5; CDR3nt: TGTGCCAGCAGCCCCCGGTCAGCCCAAGAGACCCAGTACTTC; CDR3aa: CASSPRSAQETQYF
d_gene: .; abundance: .; v_gene: TRBV7-3; j_gene: TRBJ2-7; CDR3nt: TGTGCCAGCAGCTTAACAGGGGTCGGCGAGCAGTACTTC; CDR3aa: CASSLTGVGEQYF
d_gene: .; abundance: .; v_gene: TRBV2; j_gene: TRBJ1-2; CDR3nt: TGTGCCAGCAGTCGGGGCCTCCCCGGGATCACCGCCTATGGCTACACCTTC; CDR3aa: CASSRGLPGITAYGYTF
d_gene: .; abundance: .; v_gene: TRBV7-2; j_gene: TRBJ2-2; CDR3nt: TGTGCCAGCAGCGTAAAGTCCACCGGGGAGCTGTTTTTT; CDR3aa: CASSVKSTGELFF
d_gene: TRBD1; abundance: once; v_gene: TRBV6-6; j_gene: TRBJ1-4; CDR3nt: TGTGCCAGCAACGATAGACAGGGCTCAAATGAAAAACTGTTTTTT; CDR3aa: CASNDRQGSNEKLFF
d_gene: .; abundance: .; v_gene: TRBV5-1; j_gene: TRBJ1-3; CDR3nt: TGCGCCAGCAGCTTCAGCCCAGGGTCAGCCTCTGGAAACACCATATATTTT; CDR3aa: CASSFSPGSASGNTIYF
d_gene: TRBD1; abundance: .; v_gene: TRBV2; j_gene: TRBJ1-5; CDR3nt: TGTGCCAGCACCGGACAGGGCTCCAATAGCAATCAGCCCCAGCATTTT; CDR3aa: CASTGQGSNSNQPQHF
d_gene: .; abundance: .; v_gene: TRBV30; j_gene: TRBJ2-1; CDR3nt: TGTGCCTGGAACCGGGACTGGGGTGAGCAGTTCTTC; CDR3aa: CAWNRDWGEQFF